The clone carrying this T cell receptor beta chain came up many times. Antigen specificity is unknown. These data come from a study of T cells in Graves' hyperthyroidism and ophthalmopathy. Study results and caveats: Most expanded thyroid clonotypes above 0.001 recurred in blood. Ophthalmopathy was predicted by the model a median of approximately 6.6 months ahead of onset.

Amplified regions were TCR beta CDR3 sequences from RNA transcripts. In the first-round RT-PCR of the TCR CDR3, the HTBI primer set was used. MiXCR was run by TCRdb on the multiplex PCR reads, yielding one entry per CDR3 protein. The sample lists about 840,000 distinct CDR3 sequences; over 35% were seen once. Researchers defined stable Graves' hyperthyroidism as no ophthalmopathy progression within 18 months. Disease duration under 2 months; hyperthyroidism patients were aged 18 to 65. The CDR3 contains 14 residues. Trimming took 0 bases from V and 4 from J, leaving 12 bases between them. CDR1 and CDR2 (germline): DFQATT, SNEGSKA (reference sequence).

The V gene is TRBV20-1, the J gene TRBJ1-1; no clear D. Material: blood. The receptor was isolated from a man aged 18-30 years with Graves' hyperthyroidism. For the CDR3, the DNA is TGCAGTGCTAGAGATCCAGGATCCTCCACTGAAGCTTTCTTT. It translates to CSARDPGSSTEAFF.